In this sample, the clone carrying this T cell receptor (beta chain) turned up once. Its antigen is undetermined. 13 Jbeta primers and 60 Vbeta primers were used for the PCR. TCRdb's copy holds only in-frame clones and misses some; the assay was immunoSEQ multiplex PCR. The table includes tens of thousands of clones, roughly 70% detected once. The V gene lost 4 bases and the J gene lost 5 bases, with 14 bases spanning the gap. This CDR3 region has 14 residues. Germline V CDR1 and CDR2: SGHTA, FQGNSA. The sample belongs to a study of cytomegalovirus exposure and HLA in healthy donors. General study results and limits: Researchers reported that a few CMV-associated chains were confirmed in vitro as CMV antigen-specific.

This receptor was taken from a woman aged 25 to 39 in good health and CMV-seronegative. The sequencing input was PBMCs. This chain joins TRBV7-2 and TRBJ2-5; D possibly corresponds to TRBD2 (6 bases). The CDR3, as DNA: TGTGCCAGCAGCTACGAACTCGCGGGGGAGACCCAGTACTTC. Protein sequence: CASSYELAGETQYF.